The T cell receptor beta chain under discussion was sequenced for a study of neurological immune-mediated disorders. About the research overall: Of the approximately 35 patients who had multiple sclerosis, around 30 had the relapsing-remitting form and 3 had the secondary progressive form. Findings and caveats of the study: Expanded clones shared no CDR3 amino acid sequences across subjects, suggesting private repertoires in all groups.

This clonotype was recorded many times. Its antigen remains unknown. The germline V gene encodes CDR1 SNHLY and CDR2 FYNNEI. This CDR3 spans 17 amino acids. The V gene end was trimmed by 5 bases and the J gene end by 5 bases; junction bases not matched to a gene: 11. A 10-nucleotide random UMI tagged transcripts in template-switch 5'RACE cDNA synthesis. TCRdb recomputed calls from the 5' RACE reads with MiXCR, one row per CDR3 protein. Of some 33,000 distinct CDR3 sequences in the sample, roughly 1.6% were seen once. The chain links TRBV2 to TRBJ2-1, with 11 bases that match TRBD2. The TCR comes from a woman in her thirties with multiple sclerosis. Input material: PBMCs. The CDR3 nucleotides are TGTGCCAGCAGTTTCGACGCCCTAGCGGGGGGCCACAATGAGCAGTTCTTC. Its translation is CASSFDALAGGHNEQFF.